The 2 T cell receptor beta chains reported below all come from one sample, sequenced in a study of cytomegalovirus exposure and HLA in healthy donors. Primers included in the PCR were 60 Vbeta and 13 Jbeta primers. Profiled with immunoSEQ multiplex PCR; TCRdb holds only in-frame clones, not every one. This table has about 140,000 clones, more than 70% appearing once. The sample comprised PBMCs. Every receptor here comes from a woman between 50 and 59 years old in good health and CMV-seronegative.

V and J are TRBV5-1 and TRBJ2-5, with a possible D match to TRBD1 (6 bases). Germline V gene data show CDR1 as SGHRS and CDR2 as YFSETQ. CDR3 length: 15 residues. The germline V and J ends were trimmed by 0 bases and 5 bases, with 14 bases remaining between them. CDR3 bases: TGCGCCAGCAGCTTGGTGGGGGCGCCGGGGGAGACCCAGTACTTC. Protein sequence: CASSLVGAPGETQYF.

J is TRBJ2-3 and V is TRBV10-3; tentative D call: TRBD2 (6 bases). The germline V gene encodes CDR1 ENHRY and CDR2 SYGVKD. Trimming removed 10 bases from V and 3 bases from J, with 20 bases in between. CDR3 size: 15 residues. The CDR3 region is CATWDPSGGTDTQYF. The CDR3 DNA follows: TGTGCCACCTGGGACCCCTCTGGGGGGACAGATACGCAGTATTTT.